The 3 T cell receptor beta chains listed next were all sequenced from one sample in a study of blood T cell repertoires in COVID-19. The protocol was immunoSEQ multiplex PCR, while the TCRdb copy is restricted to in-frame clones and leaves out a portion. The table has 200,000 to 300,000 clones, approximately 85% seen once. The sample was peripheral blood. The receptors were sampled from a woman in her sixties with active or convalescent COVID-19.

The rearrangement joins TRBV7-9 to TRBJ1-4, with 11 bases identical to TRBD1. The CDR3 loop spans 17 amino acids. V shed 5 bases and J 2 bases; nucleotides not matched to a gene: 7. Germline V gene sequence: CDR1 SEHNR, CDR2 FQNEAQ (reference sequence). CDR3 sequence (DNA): TGTGCCAGCAGCCTGGGACAGGGGGTAGGGACTAATGAAAAACTGTTTTTT. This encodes CASSLGQGVGTNEKLFF.

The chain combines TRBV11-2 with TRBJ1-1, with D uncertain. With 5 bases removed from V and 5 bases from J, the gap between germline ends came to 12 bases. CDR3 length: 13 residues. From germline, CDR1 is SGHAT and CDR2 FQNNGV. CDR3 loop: CASSPSRLTEAFF. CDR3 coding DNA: TGTGCCAGCAGCCCATCAAGACTGACTGAAGCTTTCTTT.

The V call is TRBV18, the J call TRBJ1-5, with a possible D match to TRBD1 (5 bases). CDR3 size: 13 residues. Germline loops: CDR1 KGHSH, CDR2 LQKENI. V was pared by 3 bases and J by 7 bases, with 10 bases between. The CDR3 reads CASSPGGSQPQHF. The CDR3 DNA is TGTGCCAGCTCACCGGGGGGAAGCCAGCCCCAGCATTTT.